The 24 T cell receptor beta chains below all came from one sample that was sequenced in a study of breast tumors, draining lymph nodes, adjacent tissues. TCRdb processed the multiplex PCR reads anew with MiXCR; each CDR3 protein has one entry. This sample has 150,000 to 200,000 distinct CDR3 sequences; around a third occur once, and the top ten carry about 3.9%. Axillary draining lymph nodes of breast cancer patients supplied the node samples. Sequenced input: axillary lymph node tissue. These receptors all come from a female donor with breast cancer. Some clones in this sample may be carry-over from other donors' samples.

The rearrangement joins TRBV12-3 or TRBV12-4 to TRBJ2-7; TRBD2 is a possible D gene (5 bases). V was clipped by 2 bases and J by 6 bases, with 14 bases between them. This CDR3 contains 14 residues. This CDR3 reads CASSLLSGFAEQYF. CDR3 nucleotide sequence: TGTGCCAGCAGTTTACTGAGCGGCTTCGCCGAGCAGTACTTC.

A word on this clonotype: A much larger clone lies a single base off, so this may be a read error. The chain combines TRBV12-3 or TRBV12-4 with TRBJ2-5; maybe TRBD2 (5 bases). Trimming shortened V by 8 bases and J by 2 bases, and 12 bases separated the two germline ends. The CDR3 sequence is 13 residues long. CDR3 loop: CASRHGVQETQYF. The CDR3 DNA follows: TGTGCCAGCCGACACGGGGTTCAAGAGACCCAGTACTTC.

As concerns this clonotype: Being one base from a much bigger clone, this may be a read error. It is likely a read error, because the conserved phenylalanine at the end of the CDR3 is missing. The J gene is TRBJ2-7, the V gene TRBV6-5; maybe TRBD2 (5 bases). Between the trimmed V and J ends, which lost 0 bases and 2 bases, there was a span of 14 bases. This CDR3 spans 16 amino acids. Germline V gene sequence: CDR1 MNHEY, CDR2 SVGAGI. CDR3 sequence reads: CASSYSRGRRTYEQYL. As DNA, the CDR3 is TGTGCCAGCAGTTACTCGAGAGGACGGAGGACCTACGAGCAGTACCTC.

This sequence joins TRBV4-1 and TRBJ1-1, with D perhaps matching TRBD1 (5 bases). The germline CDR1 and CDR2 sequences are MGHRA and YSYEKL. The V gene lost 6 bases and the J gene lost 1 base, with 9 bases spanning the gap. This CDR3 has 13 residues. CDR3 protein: CASRHDRNTEAFF. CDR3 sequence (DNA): TGCGCCAGCAGACATGACAGGAACACTGAAGCTTTCTTT.

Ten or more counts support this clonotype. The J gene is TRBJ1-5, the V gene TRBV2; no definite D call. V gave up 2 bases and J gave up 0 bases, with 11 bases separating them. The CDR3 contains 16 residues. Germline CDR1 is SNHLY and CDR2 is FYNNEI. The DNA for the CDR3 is TGTGCCAGCAGTGAAAGTGGGGTGTATAGCAATCAGCCCCAGCATTTT. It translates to CASSESGVYSNQPQHF.

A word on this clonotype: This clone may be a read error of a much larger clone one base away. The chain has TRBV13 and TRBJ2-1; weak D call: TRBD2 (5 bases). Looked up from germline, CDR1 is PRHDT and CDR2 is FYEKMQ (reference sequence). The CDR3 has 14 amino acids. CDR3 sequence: CASSSAALYNEQVF. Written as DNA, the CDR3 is TGTGCCAGCAGCTCAGCGGCACTCTACAATGAGCAGGTCTTC.

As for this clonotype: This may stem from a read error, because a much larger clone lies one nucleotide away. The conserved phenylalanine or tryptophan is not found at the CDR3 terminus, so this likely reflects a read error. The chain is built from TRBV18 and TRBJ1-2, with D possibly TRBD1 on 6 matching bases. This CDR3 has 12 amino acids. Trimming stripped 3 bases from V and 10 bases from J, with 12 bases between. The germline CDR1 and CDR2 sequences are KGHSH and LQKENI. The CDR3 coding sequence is TGTGCCAGCTCACCCTACAGGGAACCCTACACCCTC. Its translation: CASSPYREPYTL.

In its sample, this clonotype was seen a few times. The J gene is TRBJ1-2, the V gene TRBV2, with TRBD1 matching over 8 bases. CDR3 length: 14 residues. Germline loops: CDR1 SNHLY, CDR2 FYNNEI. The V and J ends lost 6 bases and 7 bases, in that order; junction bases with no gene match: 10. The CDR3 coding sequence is TGTGCCAGCAGCCGCGGACAGGGAGGCGGTGGCTACACCTTC. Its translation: CASSRGQGGGGYTF.

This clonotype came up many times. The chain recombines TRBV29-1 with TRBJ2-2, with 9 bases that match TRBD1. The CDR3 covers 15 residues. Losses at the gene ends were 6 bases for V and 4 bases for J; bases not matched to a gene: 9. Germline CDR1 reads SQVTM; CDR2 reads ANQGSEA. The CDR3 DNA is TGCAGCGTGGCCCGAGGACAGGGGATCACCGGGGAGCTGTTTTTT. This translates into CSVARGQGITGELFF.

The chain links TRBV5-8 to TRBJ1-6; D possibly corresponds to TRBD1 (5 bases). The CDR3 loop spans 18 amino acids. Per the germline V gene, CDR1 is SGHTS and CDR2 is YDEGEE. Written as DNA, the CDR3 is TGTACCGGCAGCTTGGGAACAGGAATTAGCACCTATAATTCACCCCTCCACTTT. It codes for CTGSLGTGISTYNSPLHF.

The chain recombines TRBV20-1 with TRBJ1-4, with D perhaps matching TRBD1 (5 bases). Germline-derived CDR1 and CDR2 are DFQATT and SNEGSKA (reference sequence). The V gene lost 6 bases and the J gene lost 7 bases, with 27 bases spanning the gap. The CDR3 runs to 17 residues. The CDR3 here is CSADPRADERRGEKLFF. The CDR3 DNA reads TGCAGTGCCGATCCCAGGGCGGATGAGAGGAGGGGTGAAAAACTGTTTTTT.

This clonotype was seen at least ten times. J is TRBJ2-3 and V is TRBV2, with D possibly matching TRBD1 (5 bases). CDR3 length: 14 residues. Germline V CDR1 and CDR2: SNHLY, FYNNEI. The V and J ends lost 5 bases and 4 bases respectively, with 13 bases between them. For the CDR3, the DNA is TGTGCCAGCAGTCCAAGCCAGGGTTCAGATACGCAGTATTTT. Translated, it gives CASSPSQGSDTQYF.

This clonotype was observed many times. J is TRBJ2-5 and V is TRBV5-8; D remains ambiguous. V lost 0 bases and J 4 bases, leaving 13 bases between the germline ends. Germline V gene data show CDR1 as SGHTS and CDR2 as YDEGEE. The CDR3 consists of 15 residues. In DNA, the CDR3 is TGTGCCAGCAGCTTGGGGGTGGATGGAGCAGAGACCCAGTACTTC. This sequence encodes CASSLGVDGAETQYF.

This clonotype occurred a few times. CDR3 coding DNA: TGTGCCAGCAGCCAAGATCAAGGCAGGGAATCGTACGAGCAGTACTTC. Residues: CASSQDQGRESYEQYF. The chain uses TRBV3-1 and TRBJ2-7; a possible D gene is TRBD1 (5 bases). V lost 0 bases to trimming and J lost 4 bases, with 16 bases between them. CDR3 length equals 16 residues. Germline CDR1 LGHDT, CDR2 YNNKEL (reference sequence).

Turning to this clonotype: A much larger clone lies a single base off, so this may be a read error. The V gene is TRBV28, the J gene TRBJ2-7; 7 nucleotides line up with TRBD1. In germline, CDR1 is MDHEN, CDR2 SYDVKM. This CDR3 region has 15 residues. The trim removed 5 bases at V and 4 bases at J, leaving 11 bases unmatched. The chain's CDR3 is CASSGTGAIIYEQYF. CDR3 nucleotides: TGTGCCAGCAGTGGAACAGGGGCCATAATATACGAGCAGTACTTC. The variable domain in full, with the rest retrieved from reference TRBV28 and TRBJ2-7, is DVKVTQSSRYLVKRTGEKVFLECVQDMDHENMFWYRQDPGLGLRLIYFSYDVKMKEKGDIPEGYSVSREKKERFSLILESASTNQTSMYLCASSGTGAIIYEQYFGPGTRLTVT.

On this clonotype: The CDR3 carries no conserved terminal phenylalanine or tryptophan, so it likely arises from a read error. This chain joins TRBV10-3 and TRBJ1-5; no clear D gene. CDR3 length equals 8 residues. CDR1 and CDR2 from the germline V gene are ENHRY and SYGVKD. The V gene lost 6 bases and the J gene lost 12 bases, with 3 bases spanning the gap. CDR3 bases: TGTGCCATCAGGGACCAGCATTCT. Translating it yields CAIRDQHS.

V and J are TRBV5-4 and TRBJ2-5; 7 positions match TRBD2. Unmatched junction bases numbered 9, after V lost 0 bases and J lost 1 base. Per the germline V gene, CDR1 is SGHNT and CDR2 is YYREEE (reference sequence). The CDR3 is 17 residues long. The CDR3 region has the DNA TGTGCCAGCAGCTTGGGGGGGGGAATTCTCCTCCAAGAGACCCAGTACTTC. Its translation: CASSLGGGILLQETQYF.

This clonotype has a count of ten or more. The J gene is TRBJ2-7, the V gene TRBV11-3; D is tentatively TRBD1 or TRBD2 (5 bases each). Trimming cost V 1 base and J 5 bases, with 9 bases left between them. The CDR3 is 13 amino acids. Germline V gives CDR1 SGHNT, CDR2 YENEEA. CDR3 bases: TGTGCCAGCAGCTTAGCAGGGAGCCACGAGCAGTACTTC. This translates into CASSLAGSHEQYF. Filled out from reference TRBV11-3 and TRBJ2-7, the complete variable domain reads EAGVVQSPRYKIIEKKQPVAFWCNPISGHNTLYWYLQNLGQGPELLIRYENEEAVDDSQLPKDRFSAERLKGVDSTLKIQPAELGDSAVYLCASSLAGSHEQYFGPGTRLTVT.

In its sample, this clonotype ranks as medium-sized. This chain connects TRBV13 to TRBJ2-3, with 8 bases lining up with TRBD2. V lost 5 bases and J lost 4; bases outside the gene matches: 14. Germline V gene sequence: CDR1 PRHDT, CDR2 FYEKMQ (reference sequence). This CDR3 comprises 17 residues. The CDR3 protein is CASSLRLGREDPDTQYF. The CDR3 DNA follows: TGTGCCAGCAGCCTCCGCTTGGGGCGGGAGGACCCAGATACGCAGTATTTT.

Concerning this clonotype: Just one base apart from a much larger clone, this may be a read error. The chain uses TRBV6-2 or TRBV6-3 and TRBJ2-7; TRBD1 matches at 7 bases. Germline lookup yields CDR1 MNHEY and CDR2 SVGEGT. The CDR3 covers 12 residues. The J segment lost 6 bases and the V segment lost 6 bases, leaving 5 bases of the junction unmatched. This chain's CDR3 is CASSVTGLEQYF. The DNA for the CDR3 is TGTGCCAGCAGCGTGACAGGGCTCGAGCAGTACTTC.

The CDR3 spells CARDQGRSEKETQYF. CDR3 DNA sequence: TGTGCTAGAGATCAGGGACGGTCGGAGAAAGAGACCCAGTACTTC. The J gene is TRBJ2-5, the V gene TRBV7-7; D may match TRBD1 or TRBD2 (5 bases each). The CDR3 has 15 residues. Germline-derived CDR1 and CDR2 are SSHAT and FNYEAQ (reference sequence).

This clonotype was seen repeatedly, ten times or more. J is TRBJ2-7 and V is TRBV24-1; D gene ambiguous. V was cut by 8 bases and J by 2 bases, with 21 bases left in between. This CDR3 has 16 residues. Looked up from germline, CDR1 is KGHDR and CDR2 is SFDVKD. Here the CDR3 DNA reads TGTGCCACCACCACGAATCCCGGACGGAATGCCTACGAGCAGTACTTC. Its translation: CATTTNPGRNAYEQYF.

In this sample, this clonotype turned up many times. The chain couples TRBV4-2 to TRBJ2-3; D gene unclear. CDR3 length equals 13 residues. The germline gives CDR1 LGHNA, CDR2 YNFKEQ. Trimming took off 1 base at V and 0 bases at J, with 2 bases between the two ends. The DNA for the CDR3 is TGTGCCAGCAGCCAAGGGAGCACAGATACGCAGTATTTT. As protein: CASSQGSTDTQYF.

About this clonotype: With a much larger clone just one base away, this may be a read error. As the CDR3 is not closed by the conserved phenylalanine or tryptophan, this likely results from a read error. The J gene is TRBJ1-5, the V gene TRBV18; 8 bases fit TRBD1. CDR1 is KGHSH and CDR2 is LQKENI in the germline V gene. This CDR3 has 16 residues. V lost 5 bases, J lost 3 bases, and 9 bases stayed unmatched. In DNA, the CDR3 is TGTGCCAGCTCAATCGGGACAGGCCCGAACAATCAGCCCCAGCATTAT. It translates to CASSIGTGPNNQPQHY.